The clone carrying this TCR beta chain came up a few times. Antigen: not known. All of the isolated RNA was reverse transcribed, so expressed TCRB transcripts were sequenced. TCRdb's copy holds only in-frame clones and misses some; the assay was immunoSEQ multiplex PCR. The table includes about 260,000 clones, 68% detected once. The V segment lost 5 bases and the J segment 8 bases; nucleotides outside the gene matches: 5. The CDR3 consists of 13 residues. Germline V gene lookup returns CDR1 SGHDN and CDR2 FVKESK. This record comes from a study of beta chain features in type 1 diabetes. Study as a whole: On cell yields, gender and age, patients and healthy donors were similar. Taken together, all samples contributed some 98 million examined sorted cells. Study results and limitations: For TCRB rearrangement, an influence of HLA type remained unresolved here.

The sequencing input was naive CD4+ T cells from blood. This clonotype was sampled from a man aged 25-45 years in good health. This chain joins TRBV14 and TRBJ2-1; 8 nucleotides line up with TRBD1. In nucleotides, the CDR3 is TGTGCCAGCAGCACGGACAGGGTGCATGAGCAGTTCTTC. Residues: CASSTDRVHEQFF.